This T cell receptor beta chain derives from a study of blood T cells in healthy people across ages. Whole-study findings and limits: While age rose, TCR beta diversity per million T cells dropped in a roughly linear way.

The sample holds a few counts of this clonotype. Its antigen is not known. V trimming: 4 bases; J trimming: 11 bases; junction bases outside the gene matches: 20. The CDR3 has 16 residues. CDR1 SGDLS and CDR2 YYNGEE come from the germline V gene. It was with a sample-barcoded 5' primer and a J-beta primer mix that a second PCR of roughly 7 to 12 cycles was run. TCRdb called the 5' RACE reads again in MiXCR, with one record for every CDR3 protein. The table lists around 1,500,000 distinct CDR3 sequences, approximately 40% of them singletons. About 10 milliliters of peripheral blood were drawn from each donor into EDTA-treated tubes.

The TCR was taken from a young woman in good health. Material: blood. The chain joins TRBV9 to TRBJ2-5; 7 positions agree with TRBD1. In DNA form, the CDR3 reads TGTGCCAGCAGCCTCGGAGCTGGGCAGGGGGTTGAAGAGCAGTACTTC. Encoded protein: CASSLGAGQGVEEQYF.